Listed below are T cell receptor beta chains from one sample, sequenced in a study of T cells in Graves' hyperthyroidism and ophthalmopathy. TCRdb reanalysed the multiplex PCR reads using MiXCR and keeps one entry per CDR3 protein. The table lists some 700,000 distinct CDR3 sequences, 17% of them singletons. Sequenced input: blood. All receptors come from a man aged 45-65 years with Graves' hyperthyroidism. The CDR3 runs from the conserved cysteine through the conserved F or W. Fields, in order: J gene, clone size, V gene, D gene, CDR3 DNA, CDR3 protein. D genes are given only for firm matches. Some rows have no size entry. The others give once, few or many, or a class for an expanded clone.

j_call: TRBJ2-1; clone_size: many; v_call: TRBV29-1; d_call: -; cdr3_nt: TGCAGCGTTGAACCCAGGTACAATGAGCAGTTCTTC; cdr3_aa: CSVEPRYNEQFF
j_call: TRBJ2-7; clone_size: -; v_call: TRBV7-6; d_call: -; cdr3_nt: TGTGCCAGCAGCTTTGGGGACGGACCCTCCTACGAGCAGTACTTC; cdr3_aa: CASSFGDGPSYEQYF
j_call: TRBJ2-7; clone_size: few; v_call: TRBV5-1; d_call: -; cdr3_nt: TGCGCCAGCAGCTTGGGGGGTCCCGGCGAGCAGTACTTC; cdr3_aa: CASSLGGPGEQYF
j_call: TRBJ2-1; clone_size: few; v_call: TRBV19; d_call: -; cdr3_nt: TGTGCCAGCAAAGGAGGGGTTTCGGGCGTTGAGCAGTTCTTC; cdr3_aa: CASKGGVSGVEQFF
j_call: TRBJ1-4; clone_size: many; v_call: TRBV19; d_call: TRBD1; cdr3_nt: TGTGCCAGTAGAGAAGGACAGGGTGGTAATGAAAAACTGTTTTTT; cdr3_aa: CASREGQGGNEKLFF
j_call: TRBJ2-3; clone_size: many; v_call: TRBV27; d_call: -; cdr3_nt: TGTGCCAGCAGTTTAGCGGCCCACACAGATACGCAGTATTTT; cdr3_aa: CASSLAAHTDTQYF
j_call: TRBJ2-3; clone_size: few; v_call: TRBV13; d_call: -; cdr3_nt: TGTGCCAGCAGCCTCCGCCCCGCGGTGGCAGATACGCAGTATTTT; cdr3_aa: CASSLRPAVADTQYF
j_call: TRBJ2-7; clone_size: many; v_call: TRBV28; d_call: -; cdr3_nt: TGTGCCACCCAAGAGGTTTACGAGCAGTACTTC; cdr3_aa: CATQEVYEQYF
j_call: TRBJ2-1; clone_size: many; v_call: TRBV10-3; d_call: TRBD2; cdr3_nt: TGTGCCATCAGCATAGCGGGACTAGCGGGCAATGAGCAGTTCTTC; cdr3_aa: CAISIAGLAGNEQFF
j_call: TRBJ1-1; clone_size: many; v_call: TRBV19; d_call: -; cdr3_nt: TGTGCCAGTAATTGGGAACGGGGTGAAGCTTTCTTT; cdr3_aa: CASNWERGEAFF
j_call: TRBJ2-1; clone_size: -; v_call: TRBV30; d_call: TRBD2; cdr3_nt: TGTGCCTGGAGTCCCCCCGGGACTAGCGGAACGCAGTTCTTC; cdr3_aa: CAWSPPGTSGTQFF
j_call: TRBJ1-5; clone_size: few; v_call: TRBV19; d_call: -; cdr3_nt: TGTGCCAGTAGTATCTGGGACGGGAGCAATCAGCCCCAGCATTTT; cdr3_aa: CASSIWDGSNQPQHF
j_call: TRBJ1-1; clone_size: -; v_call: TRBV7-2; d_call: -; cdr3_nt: TGTGCCAGCAGCTTTTCAAGGGCCCTTGAAGCTTTCTTT; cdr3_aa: CASSFSRALEAFF
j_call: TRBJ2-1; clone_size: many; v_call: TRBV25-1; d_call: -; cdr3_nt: TGTGCCAGCAGTCCCCTGGGTAATGAGCAGTTCTTC; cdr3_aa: CASSPLGNEQFF
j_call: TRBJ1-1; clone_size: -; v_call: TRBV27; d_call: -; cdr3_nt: TGTGCCAGCAGTCCTGAGATGAGGGCTGAAGCTTTCTTT; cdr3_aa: CASSPEMRAEAFF
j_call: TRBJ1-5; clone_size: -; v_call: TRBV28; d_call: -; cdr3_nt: TGTGCCAGCAGTTTTTCTGGGGGCGCAGTTCAGCCCCAGCATTTT; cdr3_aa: CASSFSGGAVQPQHF
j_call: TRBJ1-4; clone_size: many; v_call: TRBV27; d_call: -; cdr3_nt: TGTGCCAGCAGTGGCAGGGACCGGTCGGGGGAAAAACTGTTTTTT; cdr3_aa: CASSGRDRSGEKLFF
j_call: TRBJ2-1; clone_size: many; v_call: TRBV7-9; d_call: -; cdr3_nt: TGTGCCAGCGTGTCTTACAATGAGCAGTTCTTC; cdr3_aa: CASVSYNEQFF
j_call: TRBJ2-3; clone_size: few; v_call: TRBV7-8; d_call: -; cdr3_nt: TGTGCCAGCAGCTGGGGAACAGGGGAGGGGACAGATACGCAGTATTTT; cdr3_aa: CASSWGTGEGTDTQYF
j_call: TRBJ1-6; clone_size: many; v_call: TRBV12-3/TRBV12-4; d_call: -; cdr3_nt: TGTGCCAGCAGTTTATCCGCCCCGGGGGAGTCACCCCTCCACTTT; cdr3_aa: CASSLSAPGESPLHF
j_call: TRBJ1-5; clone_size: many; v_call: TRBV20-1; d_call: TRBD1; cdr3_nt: TGCAGTGCGCGACAGGGGAGCAATCAGCCCCAGCATTTT; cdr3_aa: CSARQGSNQPQHF
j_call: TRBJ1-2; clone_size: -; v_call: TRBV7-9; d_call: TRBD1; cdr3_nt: TGTGCCAGCAGCTTGGGACAGGCCTCTAACTATGGCTACACCTTC; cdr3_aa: CASSLGQASNYGYTF
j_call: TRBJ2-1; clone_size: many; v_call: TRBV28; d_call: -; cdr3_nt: TGTGCCAGCAGTCCCAGACAGGAGGGGGGCCATGAGCAGTTCTTC; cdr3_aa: CASSPRQEGGHEQFF
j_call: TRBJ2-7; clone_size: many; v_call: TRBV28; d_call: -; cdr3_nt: TGTGCCAGCGTCCAGGCAGGGTTGAACGCCTACGAGCAGTACTTC; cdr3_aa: CASVQAGLNAYEQYF
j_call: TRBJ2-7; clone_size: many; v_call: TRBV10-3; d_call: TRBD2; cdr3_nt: TGTGCCCTACGTGCTAGCGGGAGTCAATACGAGCAGTACTTC; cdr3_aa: CALRASGSQYEQYF
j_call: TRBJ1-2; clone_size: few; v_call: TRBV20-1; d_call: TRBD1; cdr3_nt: TGCAGTGCTAAAGAATACAGGGGTGCTAACTATGGCTACACCTTC; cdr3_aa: CSAKEYRGANYGYTF
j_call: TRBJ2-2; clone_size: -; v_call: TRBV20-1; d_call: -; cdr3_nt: TGCAGTGCTCCGGAACATTACACCGGGGAGCTGTTTTTT; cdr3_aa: CSAPEHYTGELFF
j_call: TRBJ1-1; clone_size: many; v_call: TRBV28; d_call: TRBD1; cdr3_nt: TGTGCCAGCAGGGTACAGGGGGGTGAAGCTTTCTTT; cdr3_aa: CASRVQGGEAFF
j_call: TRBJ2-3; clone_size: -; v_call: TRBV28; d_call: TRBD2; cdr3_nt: TGTGCCAGCAGGAAGACTAGCGGGAGACCACCTAGCACAGATACGCAGTATTTT; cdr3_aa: CASRKTSGRPPSTDTQYF
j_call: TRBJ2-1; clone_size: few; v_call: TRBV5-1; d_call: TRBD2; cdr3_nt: TGCGCCAGCAGCTTGGTTGGGCTAGCGGGAGGTAATGAGCAGTTCTTC; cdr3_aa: CASSLVGLAGGNEQFF
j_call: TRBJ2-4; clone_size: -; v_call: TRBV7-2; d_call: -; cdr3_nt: TGTGCCAGCAGCCCGAGCAGGAAAGCCAAAAACATTCAGTACTTC; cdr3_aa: CASSPSRKAKNIQYF
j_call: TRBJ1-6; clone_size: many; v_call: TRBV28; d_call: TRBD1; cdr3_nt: TGTGCCAGCAGTCTCCTCGGGACAGGGTATTCACCCCTCCACTTT; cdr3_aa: CASSLLGTGYSPLHF
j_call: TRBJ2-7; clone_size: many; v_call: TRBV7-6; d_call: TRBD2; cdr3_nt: TGTGCCAGCAGCTTAGTAGCGTCTAGCGGGGGCTACTACGAGCAGTACTTC; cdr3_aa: CASSLVASSGGYYEQYF
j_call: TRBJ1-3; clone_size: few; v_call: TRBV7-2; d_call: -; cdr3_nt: TGTGCCAGCAGCTTCGGGGACGGCACCATATATTTT; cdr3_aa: CASSFGDGTIYF
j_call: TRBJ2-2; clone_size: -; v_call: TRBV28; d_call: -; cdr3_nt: TGTGCCACCGTTACGAGGAGCATGGGCACCGGGGAGCTGTTTTTT; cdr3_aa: CATVTRSMGTGELFF
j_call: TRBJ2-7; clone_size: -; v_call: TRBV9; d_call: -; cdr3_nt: TGTGCCAGCAGCGTAGGTACAGGGAGAGGAGAGCAGTACTTC; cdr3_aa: CASSVGTGRGEQYF
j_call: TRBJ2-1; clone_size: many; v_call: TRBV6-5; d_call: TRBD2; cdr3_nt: TGTGCCAGCAGTTACTCAACTAGCGGCATATACAATGAGCAGTTCTTC; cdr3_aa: CASSYSTSGIYNEQFF
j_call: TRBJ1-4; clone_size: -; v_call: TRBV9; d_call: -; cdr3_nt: TGTGCCAGCAGCGAGGATTCGTTGGGGAAAAAACTGTTTTTT; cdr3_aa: CASSEDSLGKKLFF